Here is one T cell receptor (beta chain) with its context. Its specificity is not known. Both 60 Vbeta primers and 13 Jbeta primers went into the PCR. Profiled with immunoSEQ multiplex PCR; TCRdb holds only in-frame clones, not every one. The profile covers around 45,000 clones, with approximately 67% appearing a single time and 5% to 6.5% taken by the ten largest. This sample is part of a study of cytomegalovirus exposure and HLA in healthy donors. Study observations and caveats: Specificity for CMV antigens was confirmed in vitro for three of the CMV-associated chains. In a later analysis, an Asian-associated ancestry cluster reportedly showed fewer N-insertions than the roughly 710-donor mean.

The sequenced material came from PBMCs. This TCR was sampled from a man aged 25 to 40 in good health and CMV-seronegative.

The CDR3 sequence: CASSSGQGRTDTQYF. The CDR3, as DNA: TGTGCCAGCAGCTCGGGACAGGGGAGGACAGATACGCAGTATTTT. The chain joins TRBV5-4 to TRBJ2-3, with 10 bases fitting TRBD1. The V gene end was trimmed by 3 bases and the J gene end by 3 bases; junction bases not matched to a gene: 4. Germline lookup yields CDR1 SGHNT and CDR2 YYREEE (reference sequence). The CDR3 is 15 amino acids. The variable domain in full, with the rest retrieved from reference TRBV5-4 and TRBJ2-3, is ETGVTQSPTHLIKTRGQQVTLRCSSQSGHNTVSWYQQALGQGPQFIFQYYREEENGRGNFPPRFSGLQFPNYSSELNVNALELDDSALYLCASSSGQGRTDTQYFGPGTRLTVL.